This record looks at one T cell receptor beta chain sequence and its context. This record belongs to a study of T cells expressing NK-cell markers. With the 5' RACE reads reprocessed, TCRdb shows one record per CDR3 protein and no DNA. The clone table shows 500,000 to 700,000 distinct CDR3 sequences, with the ten largest holding approximately 3.5%. The CDR3 spans 12 residues. Germline loops: CDR1 MNHNY, CDR2 SVGAGI (reference sequence). Sequenced sample: blood T cells: a sorted CD56 or NKG2C T cell subset, CD4+ or CD8+ T cells, or bulk PBMC T cells (not recorded which). This TCR was sampled from a man aged 18-30 years in good health. This chain uses TRBV6-6 with TRBJ2-5. The CDR3 sequence is CASRRLEETQYF.